This T cell receptor beta chain was found in a study of PD-1 blockade in classical Hodgkin lymphoma. With no exception, relapse followed autologous stem cell transplantation in all patients, and brentuximab vedotin exposure varied. The data were produced by immunoSEQ multiplex PCR, yet TCRdb's version contains in-frame clones alone and is incomplete. The data hold about 42,000 clones, with 60% to 75% observed a single time. Remarks on this clone: Its antigen is as yet unknown.

CDR3 length: 11 amino acids. V lost 8 bases to trimming and J lost 7 bases; unmatched junction nucleotides: 5. In germline, CDR1 is MNHNY, CDR2 SVGAGI (reference sequence). General study results and limits: Newly diagnosed patients were reported to exhibit reduced baseline TCR diversity relative to healthy donors. The diversity seen at baseline in complete responders resembled that of newly diagnosed patients.

The rearrangement joins TRBV6-6 to TRBJ2-7; 7 bases align to TRBD2. The origin of this receptor is a human donor with classical Hodgkin lymphoma. Here the sequenced sample was peripheral blood mononuclear cells (PBMCs), taken at baseline. The DNA for the CDR3 is TGTGCCAGCCAACGGGGGGAAGAGCAGTACTTC. This encodes CASQRGEEQYF.